These 24 T cell receptor beta chains share one sample of origin, sequenced in a study of shared clonotypes between healthy human individuals. Profiling relied on immunoSEQ multiplex PCR, and the TCRdb table lists in-frame clones only, not all of them. The repertoire holds a few million clones, more than 80% seen once, with 0.3% to 0.4% in the top ten. Sample: naive CD4+ T cells from PBMCs. As for subset: CD45RA+ positively selected. All receptors come from a man aged 18 to 30 in good health. Some clones in this sample may be carry-over from other donors' samples.

This chain connects TRBV6-6 to TRBJ2-2, with D hard to call. V lost 8 bases and J 0 bases, leaving 10 bases between the germline ends. CDR3 length: 14 amino acids. Germline V gene data show CDR1 as MNHNY and CDR2 as SVGAGI (reference sequence). For the CDR3, the DNA is TGTGCCAGCGTGGCCGTATCGAACACCGGGGAGCTGTTTTTT. It codes for CASVAVSNTGELFF.

This rearrangement joins TRBV27 to TRBJ2-7, with 7 bases fitting TRBD1. Germline trimming cut 5 bases from V and 2 bases from J; bases unmatched to any gene: 9. CDR1 and CDR2 (germline): MNHEY, SMNVEV (reference sequence). The CDR3 sequence is 15 residues long. The CDR3 nucleotides are TGTGCCAGCAGTACGCTCGGGACAGTGACCTACGAGCAGTACTTC. Its translation is CASSTLGTVTYEQYF.

The chain recombines TRBV27 with TRBJ2-1; no clear D gene. Germline V gene sequence: CDR1 MNHEY, CDR2 SMNVEV (reference sequence). The CDR3 covers 14 residues. V was clipped by 6 bases and J by 5 bases, with 14 bases between them. The CDR3: CASSLLPPNNEQFF. The CDR3 nucleotides are TGTGCCAGCAGCCTACTCCCACCAAACAATGAGCAGTTCTTC.

The V and J genes are TRBV14 and TRBJ2-2; TRBD2 agrees at 7 bases. Germline trimming cut 4 bases from V and 6 bases from J; bases unmatched to any gene: 5. CDR1 SGHDN and CDR2 FVKESK come from the germline V gene. The CDR3 has 14 amino acids. CDR3 bases: TGTGCCAGCAGCCCAGGGAGGGCCCCCGGGGAGCTGTTTTTT. Protein: CASSPGRAPGELFF.

The chain carries TRBV5-4 and TRBJ1-1; D call uncertain. This CDR3 has 14 amino acids. Germline loops: CDR1 SGHNT, CDR2 YYREEE (reference sequence). V was pared by 3 bases and J by 5 bases, with 14 bases between. This chain's CDR3 is CASSSQRELTEAFF. CDR3 bases: TGTGCCAGCAGCTCGCAAAGGGAGTTGACTGAAGCTTTCTTT.

The chain is built from TRBV11-3 and TRBJ2-7; maybe TRBD2 (5 bases). CDR1 SGHNT and CDR2 YENEEA come from the germline V gene. Trimming cost V 2 bases and J 2 bases, with 10 bases left between them. The CDR3 is 14 residues long. CDR3 region: CASSLTGNTYEQYF. CDR3 nucleotides: TGTGCCAGCAGCTTAACGGGGAATACCTACGAGCAGTACTTC.

The chain links TRBV10-3 to TRBJ2-7; 10 bases map to TRBD2. V shed 6 bases, J shed 0 bases, and the junction held 5 bases outside the gene matches. This CDR3 has 15 amino acids. The germline gives CDR1 ENHRY, CDR2 SYGVKD. The CDR3 sequence is CAIRPLAGFSYEQYF. The CDR3 DNA reads TGTGCCATCAGGCCACTAGCGGGGTTCTCCTACGAGCAGTACTTC.

This clone was seen only a few times. Additional DNA sequences in this sample encode the identical CDR3. This sequence joins TRBV15 and TRBJ1-3, with unresolved D. The V gene lost 0 bases and the J gene lost 0 bases, with 6 bases spanning the gap. The V gene's germline CDR1 is LNHNV and CDR2 YYDKDF (reference sequence). The CDR3 is 15 residues long. The CDR3 sequence: CATSRDPGSGNTIYF. The CDR3 coding sequence is TGTGCCACCAGCAGAGATCCAGGCTCTGGAAACACCATATATTTT.

The V and J genes are TRBV29-1 and TRBJ2-1; 11 nucleotides line up with TRBD1. Germline CDR1 and CDR2: SQVTM and ANQGSEA. V lost 5 bases to trimming and J lost 0 bases; unmatched junction nucleotides: 6. This CDR3 comprises 16 residues. CDR3 in amino acids: CSVRPGTGGSYNEQFF. The DNA of the CDR3 is TGCAGCGTTAGACCCGGGACAGGGGGCTCCTACAATGAGCAGTTCTTC.

This sequence joins TRBV19 and TRBJ1-1; D is unclear. The germline CDR1 and CDR2 sequences are LNHDA and SQIVND (reference sequence). Trimming stripped 3 bases from V and 1 base from J, with 12 bases between. The CDR3 length is 15 residues. CDR3 bases: TGTGCCAGTAGTATCTTACCATCGAAGAACACTGAAGCTTTCTTT. It is translated as CASSILPSKNTEAFF. Looking up the rest from reference TRBV19 and TRBJ1-1 gives the full variable domain: DGGITQSPKYLFRKEGQNVTLSCEQNLNHDAMYWYRQDPGQGLRLIYYSQIVNDFQKGDIAEGYSVSREKKESFPLTVTSAQKNPTAFYLCASSILPSKNTEAFFGQGTRLTVV.

Comment on this clone: The sample holds other DNA sequences that translate to the same CDR3. The chain carries TRBV5-4 and TRBJ1-3; 9 bases align to TRBD1. The V segment lost 2 bases and the J segment 0 bases; nucleotides outside the gene matches: 3. Per the germline V gene, CDR1 is SGHNT and CDR2 is YYREEE (reference sequence). CDR3 length: 16 amino acids. The CDR3 reads CASSFGTGFSGNTIYF. Written as DNA, the CDR3 is TGTGCCAGCAGCTTCGGGACAGGGTTCTCTGGAAACACCATATATTTT.

The rearrangement joins TRBV21-1 to TRBJ2-7; the D segment call TRBD1 is taken from the table without a DNA check. TRBV21-1 is tagged as a pseudogene. CDR3 length: 16 residues. CDR3 bases: TGTGCCAGCACCGAACCCCCAAAGACAGGTACCTACGAGCAGTACTTC. Translating gives CASTEPPKTGTYEQYF.

As to this clone: Other DNA sequences of this sample code for an identical CDR3. The CDR3 DNA reads as TGTGCCTGGAGTGAGAGAGAGACCCAGTACTTC. Encoded protein: CAWSERETQYF. The J gene is TRBJ2-5, the V gene TRBV30, with unresolved D. CDR1 and CDR2 from the germline V gene are GTSNPN and SVGIG (reference sequence). Trimming stripped 1 base from V and 4 bases from J, with 4 bases between. The CDR3 covers 11 residues.

V and J are TRBV28 and TRBJ2-1, with a tentative D call TRBD2 (6 bases). Germline lookup yields CDR1 MDHEN and CDR2 SYDVKM. Trimming removed 3 bases from V and 7 bases from J, with 16 bases in between. This CDR3 contains 15 residues. The CDR3 bases are TGTGCCAGCAGTTTTTGGTCTAGCGCCCCGAATGAGCAGTTCTTC. This translates into CASSFWSSAPNEQFF.

J is TRBJ2-3 and V is TRBV5-4; 9 bases fit TRBD1. V was pared by 4 bases and J by 3 bases, with 12 bases of the junction left unmatched. CDR1 and CDR2 from the germline V gene are SGHNT and YYREEE (reference sequence). The CDR3 is 17 residues long. The CDR3 loop is CASSPKAGTGMTDTQYF. Here the CDR3 DNA reads TGTGCCAGCAGCCCAAAAGCCGGGACAGGGATGACAGATACGCAGTATTTT.

The sample holds a few counts of this clone. CDR3 sequence (DNA): TGTGCCAGCAGCTTAATGACAGGCAAAGCTTTCTTT. It translates to CASSLMTGKAFF. The chain recombines TRBV7-3 with TRBJ1-1; D perhaps matches TRBD1 (6 bases). Trimming stripped 1 base from V and 9 bases from J, with 9 bases between. The CDR3 is 12 residues long. In germline, CDR1 is SGHTA, CDR2 FQGTGA. Using reference TRBV7-3 and TRBJ1-1 for the parts outside the CDR3, the full variable domain is GAGVSQTPSNKVTEKGKYVELRCDPISGHTALYWYRQSLGQGPEFLIYFQGTGAADDSGLPNDRFFAVRPEGSVSTLKIQRTERGDSAVYLCASSLMTGKAFFGQGTRLTVV.

This chain uses TRBV27 with TRBJ1-4; 7 nucleotides match TRBD1. CDR3 size: 18 residues. The germline V gene has CDR1 MNHEY and CDR2 SMNVEV (reference sequence). Trimming took 9 bases from V and 5 from J; bases not matched to a gene: 21. CDR3 sequence reads: CARLSSTGCRSGNEKLFF. The CDR3 nucleotides are TGTGCCAGGCTTTCCTCGACAGGGTGCAGAAGTGGGAATGAAAAACTGTTTTTT. Full variable domain (missing parts from reference TRBV27 and TRBJ1-4): EAQVTQNPRYLITVTGKKLTVTCSQNMNHEYMSWYRQDPGLGLRQIYYSMNVEVTDKGDVPEGYKVSRKEKRNFPLILESPSPNQTSLYFCARLSSTGCRSGNEKLFFGSGTQLSVL.

Notes on this clone: Within the sample, other DNA sequences also encode this same CDR3. V and J are TRBV5-1 and TRBJ2-3; D unresolved. Looked up from germline, CDR1 is SGHRS and CDR2 is YFSETQ. V was cut by 0 bases and J by 1 base, with 6 bases left in between. The CDR3 runs to 14 residues. The DNA of the CDR3 is TGCGCCAGCAGCTTGGGACTCCGCACAGATACGCAGTATTTT. Its translation is CASSLGLRTDTQYF. The full variable domain, rest sourced from reference TRBV5-1 and TRBJ2-3, is KAGVTQTPRYLIKTRGQQVTLSCSPISGHRSVSWYQQTPGQGLQFLFEYFSETQRNKGNFPGRFSGRQFSNSRSEMNVSTLELGDSALYLCASSLGLRTDTQYFGPGTRLTVL.

This rearrangement joins TRBV5-6 to TRBJ2-7, with 7 bases matching TRBD1. CDR1 and CDR2 from the germline V gene are SGHDT and YYEEEE. The CDR3 runs to 15 residues. The trim removed 6 bases at V and 4 bases at J, leaving 13 bases unmatched. As DNA, the CDR3 is TGTGCCAGCATGAATTATGGGACAGAAGTTTACGAGCAGTACTTC. Translated, it gives CASMNYGTEVYEQYF.

As for this clone: At the DNA level, this CDR3 is encoded by other sequences in the same sample as well. The chain combines TRBV5-1 with TRBJ1-1; D is ambiguous. Germline V gene data show CDR1 as SGHRS and CDR2 as YFSETQ. The V gene lost 2 bases and the J gene lost 5 bases, with 10 bases spanning the gap. This CDR3 has 13 residues. The CDR3 reads CASSFGQNTEAFF. The DNA of the CDR3 is TGCGCCAGCAGCTTCGGGCAAAATACTGAAGCTTTCTTT.

This chain uses TRBV5-6 with TRBJ2-2; D remains unclear. Deletions cut 2 bases from V and 1 base from J, with 6 bases between. The length of the CDR3 is 14 residues. The germline CDR1 and CDR2 sequences are SGHDT and YYEEEE. CDR3: CASSFGQNTGELFF. For the CDR3, the DNA is TGTGCCAGCAGCTTCGGCCAGAACACCGGGGAGCTGTTTTTT. Full variable domain (outside the CDR3, taken from reference TRBV5-6 and TRBJ2-2): DAGVTQSPTHLIKTRGQQVTLRCSPKSGHDTVSWYQQALGQGPQFIFQYYEEEERQRGNFPDRFSGHQFPNYSSELNVNALLLGDSALYLCASSFGQNTGELFFGEGSRLTVL.

The chain is built from TRBV5-1 and TRBJ2-5, with a possible D match to TRBD2 (6 bases). The ends were cut back, 0 bases at V and 1 base at J, with 10 bases in the middle. Germline lookup yields CDR1 SGHRS and CDR2 YFSETQ. The CDR3 extends over 15 amino acids. CDR3 protein: CASSLALAAQETQYF. The DNA for the CDR3 is TGCGCCAGCAGCTTGGCCTTAGCGGCCCAAGAGACCCAGTACTTC. Looking up the rest from reference TRBV5-1 and TRBJ2-5 gives the full variable domain: KAGVTQTPRYLIKTRGQQVTLSCSPISGHRSVSWYQQTPGQGLQFLFEYFSETQRNKGNFPGRFSGRQFSNSRSEMNVSTLELGDSALYLCASSLALAAQETQYFGPGTRLLVL.

This chain joins TRBV10-3 and TRBJ1-1; 7 bases fit TRBD1. The CDR3 has 16 amino acids. Per germline, CDR1 ENHRY and CDR2 SYGVKD. J was trimmed by 7 bases and V by 3 bases; bases with no gene match: 14. The CDR3, as DNA: TGTGCCATCAGTGAAAGGGGGCCGGGGGGCAGCAATGAAGCTTTCTTT. It encodes CAISERGPGGSNEAFF.

The chain is built from TRBV15 and TRBJ1-3; no reliable D call. The CDR3 is 17 amino acids. The V gene's germline CDR1 is LNHNV and CDR2 YYDKDF (reference sequence). V was cut by 0 bases and J by 0 bases, with 12 bases left in between. CDR3 DNA sequence: TGTGCCACCAGCAGAGATCCCAGTGGGTACTCTGGAAACACCATATATTTT. Its protein is CATSRDPSGYSGNTIYF. The entire variable domain, with the rest obtained from reference TRBV15 and TRBJ1-3, is as follows: DAMVIQNPRYQVTQFGKPVTLSCSQTLNHNVMYWYQQKSSQAPKLLFHYYDKDFNNEADTPDNFQSRRPNTSFCFLDIRSPGLGDTAMYLCATSRDPSGYSGNTIYFGEGSWLTVV.